Each of the 2 T cell receptor beta chains below was sequenced from the same sample in a study of CD8 T cells in Susac syndrome (dated by TCRdb to the late 2010s). Library prep was done by the immunoSEQ multiplex PCR assay. RNA was extracted using the RNeasy kit, and roughly 0.5 to 1 ug of the RNA was reverse transcribed with random hexamers. Using fastp at Q25 and MiXCR, TCRdb reprocessed the public reads and kept productive beta chains. Each entry merges the rows of one CDR3 protein and shows their most common DNA and genes. Within this sample are 170,000 or so distinct CDR3 sequences, with roughly 95% of them counted one time only. Jointly, the top ten make up around 0.16% of the sample. Sequencing input: CD8+ T cells from PBMCs. The receptors originated from a human donor with multiple sclerosis.

The chain is built from TRBV20-1 and TRBJ2-7; no firm D call. The CDR3 is made up of 12 amino acids. V dropped 3 bases and J dropped 6 bases, with 12 bases sitting between them. Germline V gene lookup returns CDR1 DFQATT and CDR2 SNEGSKA (reference sequence). CDR3 DNA: TGCAGTGCTAGGACCCGAGTGGGCGAGCAGTACTTC. Translated, it gives CSARTRVGEQYF.

J is TRBJ2-1 and V is TRBV20-1, with TRBD2 matching 10 bases. The germline V gene encodes CDR1 DFQATT and CDR2 SNEGSKA (reference sequence). The CDR3 is 14 amino acids. V dropped 6 bases and J dropped 7; count of bases not matched to a gene: 9. The CDR3 nucleotides read TGCAGTGCCTCCCTAGCGGGAGTAACAAATGAGCAGTTCTTC. This codes for CSASLAGVTNEQFF.